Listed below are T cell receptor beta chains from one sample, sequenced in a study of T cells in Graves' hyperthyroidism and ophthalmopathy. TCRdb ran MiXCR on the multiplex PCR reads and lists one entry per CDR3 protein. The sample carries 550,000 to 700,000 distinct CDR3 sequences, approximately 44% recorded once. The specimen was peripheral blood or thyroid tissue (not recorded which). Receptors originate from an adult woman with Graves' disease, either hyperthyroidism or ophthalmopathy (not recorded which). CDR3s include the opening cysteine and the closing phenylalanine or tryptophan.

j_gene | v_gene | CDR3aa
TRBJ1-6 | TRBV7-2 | CASSEGQASPYGSLHF
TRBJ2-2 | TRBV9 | CASSVGPALNTGELFF
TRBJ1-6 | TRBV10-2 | CASSRTGVGSPLHF
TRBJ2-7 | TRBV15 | CATSRDRVSTYEQYF
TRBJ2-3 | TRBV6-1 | CASGRRERGDTQYF
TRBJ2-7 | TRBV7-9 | CASSFGLAGSSYEQYF
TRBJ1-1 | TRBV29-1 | CSVGMGGKYTEAFF
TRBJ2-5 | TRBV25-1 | CATRDRVVWETQYF
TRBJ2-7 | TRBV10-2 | CASRDRGYSYEQYF
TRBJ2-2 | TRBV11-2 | CASSISLTGELFF
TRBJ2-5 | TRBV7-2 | CASSSTWRQGPRGTQYF
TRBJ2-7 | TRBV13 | CASSFAPGYEQYF
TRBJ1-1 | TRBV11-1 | CASSLGQGRKAFF
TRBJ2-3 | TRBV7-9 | CASSLSQPTDTQYF
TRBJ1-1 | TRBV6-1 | CASRPQGAGAFF
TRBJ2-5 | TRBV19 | CASSIGPAGTQYF
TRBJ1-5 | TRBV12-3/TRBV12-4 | CASSSGTGDSNQPQHF
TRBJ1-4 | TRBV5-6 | CASSAGRDEKLFF
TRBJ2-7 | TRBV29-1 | CSVEDLLAGGGYEQYF
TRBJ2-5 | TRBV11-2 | CASRQGQGLQETQYF
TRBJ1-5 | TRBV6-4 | CASSVEPSQPQHF
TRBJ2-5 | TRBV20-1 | CSATGTQYF
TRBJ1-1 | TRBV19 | CASSINDGGDEAFF
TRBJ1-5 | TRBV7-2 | CASSLKIGDQPQHF
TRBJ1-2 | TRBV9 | CASSEGAAGYGYTF
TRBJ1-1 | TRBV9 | CASSASAGTGANTEAFF
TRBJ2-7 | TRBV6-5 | CASWTGDWEQYF
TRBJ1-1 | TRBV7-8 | CASSFWVGARNTEAFF
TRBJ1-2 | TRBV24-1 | CAETGGYGYTF
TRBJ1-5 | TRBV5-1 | CATIYGSRPQHF
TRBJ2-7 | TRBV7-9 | CASSLRGGYPFGEQYF
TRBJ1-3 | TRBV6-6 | CASRTTADRDKALSSGNTIYF
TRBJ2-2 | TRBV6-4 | CASSPGPDRSAGELFF
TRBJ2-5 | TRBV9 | CASSRRQWGETQYF
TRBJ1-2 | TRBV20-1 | CSQPRTGWRGYTF
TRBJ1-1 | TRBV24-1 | CATKGSMNTEAFF
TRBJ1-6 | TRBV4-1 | CASSQVPVSPLHF
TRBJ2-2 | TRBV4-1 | CASSRLSGSATGELFF
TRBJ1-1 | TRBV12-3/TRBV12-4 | CASSDLGRMEAEAFF
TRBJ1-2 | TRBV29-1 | CSVDALARIRGYGYTF
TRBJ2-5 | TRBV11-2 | CASSSKGGLQETQYF
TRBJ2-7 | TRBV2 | CASSGGTDSYEQYF
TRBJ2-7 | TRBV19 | CASSYGSSYEQYF
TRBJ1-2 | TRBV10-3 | CAQQVSANYGYTF
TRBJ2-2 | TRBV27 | CASSAGVNTGELFF
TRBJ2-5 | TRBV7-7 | CASSPMDIGETQYF
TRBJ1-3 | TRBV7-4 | CASSDGRTSGNTIYF
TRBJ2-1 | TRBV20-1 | CSARNPGLEYNEQFF
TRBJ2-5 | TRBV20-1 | CSAGDGGETQYF
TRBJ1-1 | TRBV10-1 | CASSDEGDEAFF
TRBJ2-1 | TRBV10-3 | CAIRPGTGVYNEQFF
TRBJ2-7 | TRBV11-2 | CASSLPSSSYEQYF
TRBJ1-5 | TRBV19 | CASSHGQGRGQPQHF
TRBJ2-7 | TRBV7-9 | CASSLGQGDGYEQYF